This is a list of T cell receptor beta chains from one sample in a study of cytomegalovirus exposure and HLA in healthy donors. The assay was immunoSEQ multiplex PCR, and TCRdb's table has in-frame clones only and misses some. The sample consists of about 120,000 clones, roughly three quarters of them appearing once. The sequencing input was PBMCs. The receptors shown here come from a man younger than 45 in good health and CMV-seropositive. CDR3s include the opening cysteine and the closing phenylalanine or tryptophan. The order of the fields is J gene, clone size, V gene, D gene, CDR3 DNA, CDR3 protein. D genes are given only for firm matches. Size tells how often a clone was seen (once, few, many) or the class of an expanded clone, and some rows leave it out.

>TRBJ1-5|-|TRBV11-2|-
TGTGCCAGCAGCCTATCCTCCAGGGCCAATCAGCCCCAGCATTTT
CASSLSSRANQPQHF
>TRBJ2-7|-|TRBV11-2|TRBD2
TGTGCCAGCAGCGTGGGACTAGCGGAGCACTACGAGCAGTACTTC
CASSVGLAEHYEQYF
>TRBJ2-7|few|TRBV4-2|TRBD2
TGTGCCAGCAGCCAAGAGTCTAGCGGGAGGCATTTATTCTACGAGCAGTACTTC
CASSQESSGRHLFYEQYF
>TRBJ1-1|few|TRBV19|-
TGTGCCAGTAGTATGACAGTCCAGAACACTGAAGCTTTCTTT
CASSMTVQNTEAFF
>TRBJ2-1|-|TRBV7-2|-
TGTGCCAGCAGCTTTGGTGAGGATATTGAGCAGTTCTTC
CASSFGEDIEQFF
>TRBJ2-6|few|TRBV10-3|-
TGTGCCATCGCCACTTCGTCTGGGGCCAACGTCCTGACTTTC
CAIATSSGANVLTF
>TRBJ1-4|-|TRBV30|-
TGTGCCTGGAGAGCTTACGGGGGGGGTAATGAAAAACTGTTTTTT
CAWRAYGGGNEKLFF
>TRBJ2-7|-|TRBV6-6|TRBD2
TGTGCCAGCAGTCAGGCTAGCGGGAGGCTCTCCTACGAGCAGTACTTC
CASSQASGRLSYEQYF
>TRBJ2-7|-|TRBV7-6|TRBD2
TGTGCCAGCAGCTTAGTGCCGGGGGTAGCGGGAGTATACGAGCAGTACTTC
CASSLVPGVAGVYEQYF
>TRBJ1-3|few|TRBV7-9|TRBD1
TGTGCCAGCAGATCAATCGGACAGGGCCACTCTGGAAACACCATATATTTT
CASRSIGQGHSGNTIYF
>TRBJ1-3|once|TRBV18|TRBD1
TGTGCCAGCTCATCACTCGGGACAGGTGCTGGAAACACCATATATTTT
CASSSLGTGAGNTIYF
>TRBJ1-2|-|TRBV20-1|TRBD1
TGCAGTGCTTGGGACAGGGGTGGCTACACCTTC
CSAWDRGGYTF
>TRBJ2-3|-|TRBV5-4|TRBD2
TGTGCCAGCAGCCGAGGGGCCGGTAGCGGGATAGTCCCCACAGATACGCAGTATTTT
CASSRGAGSGIVPTDTQYF
>TRBJ2-6|-|TRBV28|TRBD1
TGTGCCAGCAGTCCAATGACAGGGGGACTTCACTCTGGGGCCAACGTCCTGACTTTC
CASSPMTGGLHSGANVLTF
>TRBJ2-1|-|TRBV5-4|-
TGTGCCAGCAGCTTGGCCTCGAGCTCCTACAATGAGCAGTTCTTC
CASSLASSSYNEQFF
>TRBJ2-1|-|TRBV11-2|TRBD1
TGTGCCAGCAGCTGGGACAGTTCCCTCTCCTACAATGAGCAGTTCTTC
CASSWDSSLSYNEQFF
>TRBJ1-1|-|TRBV29-1|-
TGCAGCGTTGAACAGGGGCGCTTGGTTCTCTTT
CSVEQGRLVLF
>TRBJ2-3|-|TRBV19|TRBD1
TGTGCCAGTAGTTCCTGGGACAGGGGGATCACAGATACGCAGTATTTT
CASSSWDRGITDTQYF
>TRBJ1-1|-|TRBV28|-
TGTGCCAGCAGGCAGGGCACTGAAGCTTTCTTT
CASRQGTEAFF
>TRBJ2-2|-|TRBV7-8|TRBD1
TGTGCCAGCAGCCCTACAGGGGGAGCGAACACCGGGGAGCTGTTTTTT
CASSPTGGANTGELFF
>TRBJ1-6|-|TRBV5-1|-
TGCGCCAGCAGCGAACAAGACTATTCACCCCTCCTTCACTTT
CASSEQDYSPLLHF
>TRBJ2-2|-|TRBV7-3|-
TGTGCCAGCAGCTTAATCAACGGGGAGCTGTTTTTT
CASSLINGELFF
>TRBJ2-1|-|TRBV7-6|TRBD1
TGTGCCAGCAGCTTCGCGACAGGGAATTGGCAGTTCTTC
CASSFATGNWQFF
>TRBJ1-5|-|TRBV18|TRBD1
TGTGCCAGCTCACCACGACAGGGAGCAAATCAGCCCCAGCATTTT
CASSPRQGANQPQHF
>TRBJ2-5|few|TRBV7-2|-
TGTGCCAGCAGCTTAGTCTTTGGTGGGGGGGAGACCCAGTACTTC
CASSLVFGGGETQYF
>TRBJ1-2|-|TRBV4-1|TRBD1
TGCGCCAGCAGCCAAGTCCTGAGGGAGACAGGGGAAGGCTACACCTTC
CASSQVLRETGEGYTF
>TRBJ2-7|-|TRBV4-2|TRBD2
TGTGCCAGCAGCCAAGAATTTGGGACTAGCGGGAGTACCTACGAGCAGTACTTC
CASSQEFGTSGSTYEQYF
>TRBJ2-5|-|TRBV4-3|TRBD1
TGCGCCAGCAGCCTAATCGGGGAACAGGGGCGAGAAGAGACCCAGTACTTC
CASSLIGEQGREETQYF
>TRBJ2-3|-|TRBV5-4|TRBD2
TGTGCCAGCAGCTTGCTTGCGGGAGGGCCTTTAGATACGCAGTATTTT
CASSLLAGGPLDTQYF
>TRBJ1-2|-|TRBV29-1|-
TGCAGCGTTGGGGGTGCGGGGGCGCGGGCCTATGGCTACACCTTC
CSVGGAGARAYGYTF
>TRBJ2-7|once|TRBV7-6|-
TGTGCCAGCAGCTTAGGGGGGGGGCCCGACGAGCAGTACTTC
CASSLGGGPDEQYF
>TRBJ2-7|-|TRBV30|-
TGTGCCTGGTCTCGAATGTCTAACTACGAGCAGTACTTC
CAWSRMSNYEQYF
>TRBJ2-5|once|TRBV4-2|TRBD2
TGTGCCAGCAGCCATACCCTAGCGGGAGGTGAGACCCAGTACTTC
CASSHTLAGGETQYF